This entry describes one T cell receptor beta chain. Its antigen is undetermined. TCRdb's copy holds only in-frame clones and misses some; the assay was immunoSEQ multiplex PCR. This table holds 57,000 or so clones, around 80% found once. The data belong to a study of a mutant IDH1 vaccine in newly diagnosed glioma. Study-wide background: Patients received vaccination from 4-6 weeks after radiotherapy alone, or with temozolomide cycles. Earlier care involved radiotherapy, temozolomide, or both, and the majority received both.

Germline CDR1 and CDR2: SGDLS and YYNGEE. V lost 0 bases to trimming and J lost 6 bases, with 10 bases between them. The CDR3 covers 14 residues. Sample time point: week 11, during vaccination. What each vaccine dose contained was 300 ug of mutant IDH1 20-mer peptide, accompanied by topical imiquimod. Study-wide results and limits: Of the patients, about 95% had vaccine-induced immune responses. Apparently, pseudoprogression bore no relation to changes among the top peripheral T cell clonotypes.

The TCR originated in a man younger than 45 with glioma. This sequence joins TRBV9 and TRBJ2-1, with D unresolved. The sample was PBMCs, taken from a glioma patient whose treatment included an IDH1 peptide vaccine. In DNA form, the CDR3 reads TGTGCCAGCAGCGTAGGGAGAATGAGCAATGAGCAGTTCTTC. The encoded protein is CASSVGRMSNEQFF.